This is a list of T cell receptor beta chains from one sample in a study of cytomegalovirus exposure and HLA in healthy donors. Only in-frame clones appear in the TCRdb table, and some are missing; sequencing was by immunoSEQ multiplex PCR. This table lists 130,000 to 150,000 clones. Source material: PBMCs. The receptors were gathered from a male donor in good health and CMV-seronegative. CDR3s include the opening cysteine and the closing phenylalanine or tryptophan. The D gene is left open where the match is weak.

TGTGCCAGCAGTTACAGGGGCACTGAAGCTTTCTTT CASSYRGTEAFF TRBJ1-1 TRBV28 TRBD1
TGTGCCAGCTCACCGGGACAGCTCACAGATACGCAGTATTTT CASSPGQLTDTQYF TRBJ2-3 TRBV18 TRBD1
TGTGCCAGCAGTGAGAATTGGGCACAGAATCAGCCCCAGCATTTT CASSENWAQNQPQHF TRBJ1-5 TRBV6-1 -
TGTGCCAGCCCCTTGGACGAGCTCAAGGGGGTTTTAGAGACCCAGTACTTC CASPLDELKGVLETQYF TRBJ2-5 TRBV7-7 -
TGTGCCAGCAGCTTATCAGACACCATATATTTT CASSLSDTIYF TRBJ1-3 TRBV7-2 -
TGTGCCAGCAGCTCATGGACAGGGATAAATTCACCCCTCCACTTT CASSSWTGINSPLHF TRBJ1-6 TRBV5-6 TRBD1
TGTGCCAGCAGCTTACTACAGGTCCCAGACTATGGCTACACCTTC CASSLLQVPDYGYTF TRBJ1-2 TRBV7-6 -
TGTGCCTGGAGTGCATACAGGGGCGGGGTGGAGACCCAGTACTTC CAWSAYRGGVETQYF TRBJ2-5 TRBV30 -
TGTGCCAGCAGCCGCCAGACTGCAGAGGAGCAGTTCTTC CASSRQTAEEQFF TRBJ2-1 TRBV7-2 -
TGTGCCAGCAGCCCCCGGCGCGGGCAGGGGGTCCACGAGCAGTACTTC CASSPRRGQGVHEQYF TRBJ2-7 TRBV11-2 TRBD1
TGTGCCAGCTCACCTCCAGGACAGGGGAGGAACACCATATATTTT CASSPPGQGRNTIYF TRBJ1-3 TRBV18 TRBD1
TGTGCCAGCAGCTCCGAGGGTCCCGCAGGGGGAGGTGTGCATTTT CASSSEGPAGGGVHF TRBJ1-5 TRBV5-6 TRBD1
TGCGCCAGCAAGGGGAACTACAATGAGCAGTTCTTC CASKGNYNEQFF TRBJ2-1 TRBV10-2 -
TGTGCCAGCTCCCAGCGGTTGGACGGAAATCAGCCCCAGCATTTT CASSQRLDGNQPQHF TRBJ1-5 TRBV18 -
TGTGCCAGCAGCTCCTGGGTAGCCAGAACGGTGAATGAGCAGTTCTTC CASSSWVARTVNEQFF TRBJ2-1 TRBV7-2 -
TGTGCCAGCAGTTCCCCGGACAGGGAGGCTTTCTTT CASSSPDREAFF TRBJ1-1 TRBV6-5 TRBD1
TGTGCCTGGATGCAACCGGGACAGGGATCTAGCAACACCATATATTTT CAWMQPGQGSSNTIYF TRBJ1-3 TRBV30 TRBD1
TGTGCCAGCATCTCGGGGGACAGGGGTGCAGATACGCAGTATTTT CASISGDRGADTQYF TRBJ2-3 TRBV28 TRBD1